Below are 26 T cell receptor beta chains sequenced from a single sample in a study of vaccination and CD4 T cells after COVID-19. No antigen has been assigned to these receptors. Researchers used the Oncomine TCR Beta short-read assay to sequence DNA from cultured CD4+ T cells. One entry per CDR3 protein, called by TCRdb with MiXCR from the PCR reads. Found here are under 25,000 distinct CDR3 sequences, approximately 40% of them singletons; the top ten hold roughly 8.1%. The treatment: roughly ten-day PBMC culture with coronavirus spike peptide pools or control peptides (ViraFEST assay). Sequenced material: CD4+ T cells from blood, cultured in vitro, taken after SARS-CoV-2 vaccination. These receptors were taken from a human donor who had recovered from COVID-19.

This clonotype was seen a few times. The chain carries TRBV4-2 and TRBJ2-3, with 12 bases aligning to TRBD2. The V segment lost 5 bases and the J segment 2 bases; nucleotides outside the gene matches: 5. Germline V gene data show CDR1 as LGHNA and CDR2 as YNFKEQ. This CDR3 has 16 residues. CDR3 coding DNA: TGTGCCAGCAGCACCCGACTAGCGGGGGACACAGATACGCAGTATTTT. Translation: CASSTRLAGDTDTQYF.

V and J are TRBV20-1 and TRBJ2-7, with 9 bases aligning to TRBD2. CDR1 is DFQATT, CDR2 SNEGSKA, per germline (reference sequence). This CDR3 has 15 amino acids. V trimming: 1 base; J trimming: 2 bases; junction bases outside the gene matches: 6. CDR3 in DNA: TGCAGTGCTAGAGTCGAGCGCGGGAGGGCCTACGAGCAGTACTTC. It yields the protein CSARVERGRAYEQYF.

The chain recombines TRBV24-1 with TRBJ2-2, with 9 bases that match TRBD1. Germline CDR1 reads KGHDR; CDR2 reads SFDVKD. The CDR3 has 14 amino acids. V lost 3 bases and J lost 6; bases outside the gene matches: 1. CDR3: CATSDGTGPGELFF. DNA for the CDR3: TGTGCCACCAGTGATGGGACAGGGCCCGGGGAGCTGTTTTTT.

The chain is built from TRBV11-2 and TRBJ1-4; no clear D. CDR3 length: 13 amino acids. Trimming removed 1 base from V and 8 bases from J, with 8 bases in between. The germline gives CDR1 SGHAT, CDR2 FQNNGV. CDR3 DNA: TGTGCCAGCAGCTTAGGCTCGATGGAAAAACTGTTTTTT. Translated: CASSLGSMEKLFF.

This chain uses TRBV7-2 with TRBJ1-5; D perhaps matches TRBD1 (5 bases). CDR1 is SGHTA, CDR2 FQGNSA, per germline. The CDR3 is made up of 14 amino acids. V lost 5 bases to trimming and J lost 6 bases, with 14 bases between them. The CDR3 spells CASSLGTTGQPQHF. CDR3 nucleotide sequence: TGTGCCAGCAGCCTTGGGACGACGGGTCAGCCCCAGCATTTT.

The rearrangement uses TRBV4-3 and TRBJ1-2; TRBD1 agrees at 7 bases. Germline-derived CDR1 and CDR2 are LGHNA and YSLEER. J gave up 8 bases and V 1 base, and 13 bases lay outside the gene matches. The CDR3 sequence is 16 residues long. The CDR3 bases are TGCGCCAGCAGCCAAGGCCCCGGGACAGCAAGACGAGGCTACACCTTC. Amino acid sequence: CASSQGPGTARRGYTF.

This clonotype was recorded a few times. The chain couples TRBV10-3 to TRBJ1-2; D gene uncertain. CDR3 length equals 15 residues. Germline V CDR1 and CDR2: ENHRY, SYGVKD. V was trimmed by 0 bases and J by 2 bases, leaving 10 bases between them. This CDR3 is CAISESRALNYGYTF. As DNA, the CDR3 is TGTGCCATCAGTGAGTCGCGAGCTTTGAACTATGGCTACACCTTC.

Only a few counts were recorded for this clonotype. The chain joins TRBV29-1 to TRBJ2-7; TRBD1 is a possible D gene (5 bases). V was shortened by 6 bases and J by 6 bases, with 18 bases between the two germline ends. The CDR3 is 13 amino acids. CDR1 and CDR2 from the germline V gene are SQVTM and ANQGSEA. CDR3 coding DNA: TGCAGCGTGGAGCAGGGCGGACCTTCCGAGCAGTACTTC. Protein product: CSVEQGGPSEQYF.

The V and J genes are TRBV11-3 and TRBJ2-1; D is possibly TRBD1 (5 bases). CDR1 is SGHNT and CDR2 is YENEEA in the germline V gene. CDR3 size: 14 residues. Trimming left V 7 bases short and J 7 bases short, with 17 bases between. The CDR3: CASTLRAGRNEQFF. In DNA, the CDR3 is TGTGCCAGCACCCTCCGGGCAGGGCGAAATGAGCAGTTCTTC.

This chain links TRBV7-2 with TRBJ2-2, with D possibly being TRBD2 (6 bases). In germline, CDR1 is SGHTA, CDR2 FQGNSA. V lost 9 bases and J lost 0, with 11 bases in between. The CDR3 is 14 residues long. CDR3 amino acids: CARGGTTNTGELFF. CDR3 coding DNA: TGTGCCAGGGGGGGTACCACGAACACCGGGGAGCTGTTTTTT. The full variable domain, in which reference TRBV7-2 and TRBJ2-2 provide the parts outside the CDR3, is GAGVSQSPSNKVTEKGKDVELRCDPISGHTALYWYRQSLGQGLEFLIYFQGNSAPDKSGLPSDRFSAERTGGSVSTLTIQRTQQEDSAVYLCARGGTTNTGELFFGEGSRLTVL.

This chain uses TRBV6-1 with TRBJ1-1; D remains unclear. Germline V gives CDR1 MNHNS, CDR2 SASEGT. This CDR3 spans 15 amino acids. V shed 4 bases and J shed 6 bases, with 18 bases lying between them. This chain's CDR3 is CASSGAAQGVSEAFF. CDR3 sequence (DNA): TGTGCCAGCAGTGGGGCAGCCCAAGGTGTTTCTGAAGCTTTCTTT.

This clonotype was counted between two and nine times. V gene TRBV20-1 combines with J gene TRBJ2-7, with 9 bases lining up with TRBD2. V was clipped by 5 bases and J by 2 bases; unmatched bases: 7. The CDR3 runs 14 residues. The germline V gene encodes CDR1 DFQATT and CDR2 SNEGSKA (reference sequence). The CDR3 DNA is TGCAGTGCTCTGGCGGGAGGGCCGGCCTACGAGCAGTACTTC. Residues: CSALAGGPAYEQYF.

This clonotype showed up just once. The chain has TRBV5-6 and TRBJ2-7, with D perhaps being TRBD1 or TRBD2 (5 bases each). The CDR3 runs to 15 residues. Trimming cost V 2 bases and J 6 bases, with 18 bases left between them. Germline V gene sequence: CDR1 SGHDT, CDR2 YYEEEE. The CDR3 here is CASSLSGTSRAEQYF. The CDR3 nucleotides are TGTGCCAGCAGCTTATCCGGGACGTCTCGCGCCGAGCAGTACTTC.

In its sample, this clonotype was seen a few times. The chain carries TRBV6-5 and TRBJ1-5; D ambiguous. The CDR3 loop spans 14 amino acids. Germline V lookup: CDR1 MNHEY, CDR2 SVGAGI. V lost 4 bases and J lost 4, with 11 bases in between. CDR3: CASSFGPANQPQHF. In DNA form, the CDR3 reads TGTGCCAGCAGTTTCGGACCTGCTAATCAGCCCCAGCATTTT.

The chain combines TRBV20-1 with TRBJ1-1, with D perhaps matching TRBD1 (6 bases). Trimming removed 6 bases from V and 5 bases from J, with 19 bases in between. The CDR3 length is 14 residues. Germline V gene data show CDR1 as DFQATT and CDR2 as SNEGSKA (reference sequence). The CDR3 DNA reads TGCAGTGCCCGGTTGACGGGGGCGGAAACTGAAGCTTTCTTT. Translated: CSARLTGAETEAFF.

This clonotype was detected a few times. This rearrangement joins TRBV7-9 to TRBJ2-7; either TRBD1 or TRBD2 may fit D (5 bases each). CDR3 length equals 13 residues. V was shortened by 8 bases and J by 3 bases, with 14 bases between the two germline ends. Germline lookup yields CDR1 SEHNR and CDR2 FQNEAQ (reference sequence). This chain's CDR3 is CASGRPGSYEQYF. The CDR3 DNA reads TGTGCCAGCGGCAGGCCAGGGAGCTACGAGCAGTACTTC.

The rearrangement joins TRBV5-1 to TRBJ1-6, with a tentative D call TRBD1 (5 bases). This CDR3 is built from 16 residues. Germline V CDR1 and CDR2: SGHRS, YFSETQ. V lost 4 bases, J lost 9 bases, and 20 bases lay in between. The CDR3, as DNA: TGCGCCAGCAGCCTGGTGGGGGGTACATCGAGTTCACCCCTCCACTTT. Amino acid sequence: CASSLVGGTSSSPLHF.

The V and J genes are TRBV20-1 and TRBJ2-7; weak D call: TRBD1 (7 bases). CDR1 and CDR2 from the germline V gene are DFQATT and SNEGSKA (reference sequence). This CDR3 has 14 residues. V shed 3 bases and J shed 5 bases, with 17 bases lying between them. The CDR3: CSASLAGGKNEQYF. The CDR3 DNA is TGCAGTGCTAGTTTAGCAGGGGGGAAGAACGAGCAGTACTTC.

This clonotype was counted between two and nine times. The chain has TRBV7-2 and TRBJ2-7, with no clear D. CDR1 is SGHTA and CDR2 is FQGNSA in the germline V gene. This CDR3 is 13 amino acids long. V lost 3 bases and J lost 0, with 6 bases in between. CDR3 nucleotides: TGTGCCAGCAGCTTGGCGTCCTCCTACGAGCAGTACTTC. This codes for CASSLASSYEQYF.

This clonotype was seen a handful of times. The chain recombines TRBV6-1 with TRBJ1-5; 8 positions agree with TRBD1. Losses at the gene ends were 2 bases for V and 6 bases for J; bases not matched to a gene: 9. Germline assignment: CDR1 MNHNS and CDR2 SASEGT. The CDR3 contains 16 residues. The CDR3, as DNA: TGTGCCAGCAGTGAACTGGGCAGGGGGCGAAGTCAGCCCCAGCATTTT. This gives the protein CASSELGRGRSQPQHF.

This clonotype showed up just a few times. The chain is built from TRBV7-2 and TRBJ2-5; 12 bases are shared with TRBD2. CDR1 is SGHTA and CDR2 is FQGNSA in the germline V gene. With 0 bases clipped from V and 4 bases from J, the junction kept 3 bases outside the gene matches. CDR3 length: 16 residues. The chain's CDR3 is CASSLALAGGRETQYF. In DNA form, the CDR3 reads TGTGCCAGCAGCTTAGCTCTAGCGGGAGGGCGAGAGACCCAGTACTTC.

This clonotype appeared a few times. CDR3 nucleotides: TGTGCCAGCAGCTCTGTCCATGAGCAGTTCTTC. Translated: CASSSVHEQFF. The chain carries TRBV11-2 and TRBJ2-1; D is undetermined. The CDR3 has 11 residues. The V gene lost 4 bases and the J gene lost 8 bases, with 6 bases spanning the gap. From germline, CDR1 is SGHAT and CDR2 FQNNGV. The variable domain in full, completed from reference TRBV11-2 and TRBJ2-1, reads EAGVAQSPRYKIIEKRQSVAFWCNPISGHATLYWYQQILGQGPKLLIQFQNNGVVDDSQLPKDRFSAERLKGVDSTLKIQPAKLEDSAVYLCASSSVHEQFFGPGTRLTVL.

V gene TRBV19 combines with J gene TRBJ1-2, with a weak D call TRBD1 (5 bases). CDR1 and CDR2 from the germline V gene are LNHDA and SQIVND (reference sequence). This CDR3 has 13 amino acids. The V end lost 7 bases, the J end lost 4 bases, and 13 bases lay between the germline ends. CDR3 sequence: CASTSRGVYGYTF. The CDR3 DNA reads as TGTGCCAGTACCAGTCGGGGGGTCTATGGCTACACCTTC.

This clonotype was observed once. V and J are TRBV6-1 and TRBJ2-3, with D maybe TRBD2 (5 bases). The CDR3 contains 16 residues. CDR1 MNHNS and CDR2 SASEGT come from the germline V gene. Trimming cost V 7 bases and J 3 bases, with 20 bases left between them. The CDR3 DNA sequence: TGTGCCAGCAAAACCTCATTACACGGCGGGACAGATACGCAGTATTTT. The encoded protein is CASKTSLHGGTDTQYF.

The chain has TRBV20-1 and TRBJ1-2; 8 nucleotides line up with TRBD1. Germline CDR1 is DFQATT and CDR2 is SNEGSKA (reference sequence). This CDR3 is built from 12 residues. The J segment lost 8 bases and the V segment lost 6 bases, leaving 8 bases of the junction unmatched. Here the CDR3 DNA reads TGCAGTGCCGAAGACAGGGGAGGAGGCTACACCTTC. Its translation: CSAEDRGGGYTF.

The gene calls are TRBV7-9 and TRBJ2-7, with 8 bases that match TRBD2. The ends lost 3 bases at V and 6 bases at J; junction bases unmatched: 10. The CDR3 spans 15 residues. Germline CDR1 is SEHNR and CDR2 is FQNEAQ (reference sequence). CDR3 in DNA: TGTGCCAGCAGCTTCCCTTTAGCGGGACCTGCCGAGCAGTACTTC. This sequence encodes CASSFPLAGPAEQYF.